The TCR beta chain described here comes from a study of PD-1 blockade in classical Hodgkin lymphoma. Study as a whole: Treatment was intravenous nivolumab, 3 mg/kg every 2 weeks, until progression. Overall study findings and caveats: At baseline, newly diagnosed patients reportedly showed less TCR diversity than healthy donors. For complete responders, baseline diversity was comparable to that of newly diagnosed patients.

The assay was immunoSEQ multiplex PCR, and TCRdb's table has in-frame clones only and misses some. The repertoire holds roughly 20,000 clones, with approximately 90% as singletons. Regarding this clone: No antigen is known for it.

CDR3 size: 15 residues. Per the germline V gene, CDR1 is MNHEY and CDR2 is SMNVEV (reference sequence). The V and J ends lost 3 bases and 5 bases respectively, with 16 bases between them. As for time point: cycle 4 day 1 (C4D1), after more than 5 weeks of nivolumab. Brentuximab vedotin exposure varied, and every patient relapsed after autologous stem cell transplantation. Isolated CD8+ T cells were derived from thawed PBMCs through magnetic negative selection. Source: CD8+ T cells from blood, taken before the fourth cycle of nivolumab. The sequence was collected from a human donor with classical Hodgkin lymphoma. The chain links TRBV27 to TRBJ2-5; weak D call: TRBD1 (6 bases). The CDR3 protein is CASSLRQVPRETQYF. DNA of the CDR3: TGTGCCAGCAGTTTGAGACAGGTACCTAGGGAGACCCAGTACTTC.